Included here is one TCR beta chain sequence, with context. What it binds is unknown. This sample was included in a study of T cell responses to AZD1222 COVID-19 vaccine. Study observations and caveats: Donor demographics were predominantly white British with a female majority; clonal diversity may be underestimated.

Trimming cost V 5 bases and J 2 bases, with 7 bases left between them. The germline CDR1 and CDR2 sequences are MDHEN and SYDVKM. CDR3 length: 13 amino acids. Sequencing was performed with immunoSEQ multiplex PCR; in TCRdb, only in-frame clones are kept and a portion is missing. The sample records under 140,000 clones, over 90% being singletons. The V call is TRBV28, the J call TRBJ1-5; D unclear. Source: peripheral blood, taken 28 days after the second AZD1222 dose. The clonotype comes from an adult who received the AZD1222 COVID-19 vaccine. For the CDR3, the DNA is TGTGCCAGCAGTATGTGGGGCAATCAGCCCCAGCATTTT. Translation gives CASSMWGNQPQHF.